This T cell receptor (beta chain) was identified in a study of T cells in Graves' hyperthyroidism and ophthalmopathy. Overall study results and limits: In the analysis, a 13 V-J model separated ophthalmopathy from stable hyperthyroidism. Peripheral blood also featured most of the thyroid clonotypes expanded above 0.001.

V was clipped by 4 bases and J by 6 bases, with 13 bases between them. Germline lookup yields CDR1 LNHDA and CDR2 SQIVND (reference sequence). CDR3 length equals 15 residues. RNA transcripts gave rise to amplified TCR beta CDR3 regions. First-round RT-PCR targeting the TCR CDR3 was performed with the HTBI primer set. TCRdb itself ran the multiplex PCR reads through MiXCR, one entry per CDR3 protein. In the table there are 450,000 to 700,000 distinct CDR3 sequences, 46% of which are singletons. Patients showing uncontrolled infection, other autoimmune disease, pregnancy or lactation were ineligible. Diagnostic assessment was based on clinical symptoms, serum thyroxine and TRAb, thyroid ultrasound and orbital computed tomography. A remark on this clonotype: Antigen specificity is unknown.

Sequenced material: peripheral blood or thyroid tissue (not recorded which). The chain joins TRBV19 to TRBJ1-6, with D unclear. The clonotype originates from an adult woman with Graves' disease, either hyperthyroidism or ophthalmopathy (not recorded which). The CDR3 bases are TGTGCCAGTAGTACAATAGGACCGGTTAATTCACCCCTCCACTTT. It codes for CASSTIGPVNSPLHF.